The clone carrying this T cell receptor beta chain was counted only a few times. Within the library, unique molecular identifiers were attached to each individual cDNA molecule. MiXCR, applied by TCRdb to the RACE reads, yields one record per CDR3 protein. The sample lists roughly 48,000 distinct CDR3 sequences, 4% to 4.5% seen once, with 4.5% to 6% in the top ten. This sample is drawn from a study of human T cells and chemical hapten exposure. Overall study: It was small differences in pooled library volume that mainly caused per-sample TCR yields to vary.

The CDR3 sequence is 17 residues long. Per germline, CDR1 SQVTM and CDR2 ANQGSEA. Trimming removed 5 bases from V and 0 bases from J, with 21 bases in between. Time point meaning: healthy volunteer bleed at 2 weeks. Total RNA was extracted from unfractionated whole blood. The chain uses TRBV29-1 and TRBJ2-3; D is perhaps TRBD1 (5 bases). Sequenced sample: whole blood. The receptor's source is a human donor in good health. Some clones in this sample may be carry-over from other donors' samples. The CDR3 spells CSVKGQWGPYSTDTQYF. DNA for the CDR3: TGCAGCGTTAAGGGGCAGTGGGGTCCCTATAGCACAGATACGCAGTATTTT.